The next 15 T cell receptor beta chains were all read from a single sample in a study of kidney transplant recipient with SARS-CoV-2 infection. TCRdb reprocessed the reads with MiXCR, giving one entry per CDR3 protein. The data hold 250,000 or so distinct CDR3 sequences, with more than 25% observed a single time. The input for sequencing was a blood sample, taken at baseline and on day 111 from a kidney transplant recipient. These receptors all stem from a male patient in his thirties who had COVID-19 and was a kidney transplant recipient. T cells may partly derive from the graft donor.

CDR3 amino acids: CAWSVRLGTGDTQYF. CDR3 in DNA: TGTGCCTGGAGTGTACGTCTGGGGACGGGAGATACGCAGTATTTT. V is TRBV30 and J is TRBJ2-3; either TRBD1 or TRBD2 may supply D (5 bases each). Germline V gives CDR1 GTSNPN, CDR2 SVGIG (reference sequence). There are 15 residues in the CDR3. Trimming shortened V by 0 bases and J by 5 bases, and 15 bases separated the two germline ends. Drawing the rest from reference TRBV30 and TRBJ2-3, the complete variable domain is SQTIHQWPATLVQPVGSPLSLECTVEGTSNPNLYWYRQAAGRGLQLLFYSVGIGQISSEVPQNLSASRPQDRQFILSSKKLLLSDSGFYLCAWSVRLGTGDTQYFGPGTRLTVL.

In this sample, this clonotype turned up many times. This chain joins TRBV19 and TRBJ1-2, with D unclear. The CDR3 loop spans 17 amino acids. The V gene's germline CDR1 is LNHDA and CDR2 SQIVND (reference sequence). The germline V and J ends were trimmed by 5 bases and 4 bases, with 23 bases remaining between them. CDR3 DNA: TGTGCCAGTAGTGCATTGATGACAAATCGAAAGACCTATGGCTACACCTTC. As protein: CASSALMTNRKTYGYTF.

This clonotype was seen ten or more times. V is TRBV28 and J is TRBJ1-2; D possibly corresponds to TRBD1 (6 bases). This CDR3 is 15 amino acids long. Germline V CDR1 and CDR2: MDHEN, SYDVKM. The V end was cut by 2 bases, the J end by 4 bases, with 14 bases between. The CDR3 DNA reads as TGTGCCAGCAGTTTACGGGGGGCGTGGAGCTATGGCTACACCTTC. Translated, it gives CASSLRGAWSYGYTF.

This clonotype has at least ten counts. The chain combines TRBV25-1 with TRBJ2-2; D gene unclear. The V end was cut by 8 bases, the J end by 7 bases, with 17 bases between. The germline CDR1 and CDR2 sequences are MGHDK and SYGVNS. The CDR3 totals 14 residues. CDR3 DNA sequence: TGTGCCAGCCGAAAAGAGACTCTTAGCGGGGAGCTGTTTTTT. Translating gives CASRKETLSGELFF. Complete variable domain (other parts from reference TRBV25-1 and TRBJ2-2): EADIYQTPRYLVIGTGKKITLECSQTMGHDKMYWYQQDPGMELHLIHYSYGVNSTEKGDLSSESTVSRIRTEHFPLTLESARPSHTSQYLCASRKETLSGELFFGEGSRLTVL.

There are many counts of this clonotype. This chain uses TRBV11-3 with TRBJ1-1, with D possibly matching TRBD1 (5 bases). Between the trimmed V and J ends, which lost 7 bases and 2 bases, there was a span of 11 bases. The CDR3 is made up of 13 amino acids. CDR1 and CDR2 (germline): SGHNT, YENEEA. The CDR3, as DNA: TGTGCCAGCACCCAAAGGGGTAACACTGAAGCTTTCTTT. This gives the protein CASTQRGNTEAFF.

There are many counts of this clonotype. This chain uses TRBV5-4 with TRBJ1-1, with D possibly being TRBD1 (5 bases). Germline V gene sequence: CDR1 SGHNT, CDR2 YYREEE (reference sequence). The CDR3 is made up of 15 amino acids. V lost 0 bases to trimming and J lost 3 bases, with 12 bases between them. The CDR3 region has the DNA TGTGCCAGCAGCTTGGTCGGGGCCTGGGACACTGAAGCTTTCTTT. Encoded protein: CASSLVGAWDTEAFF.

This clonotype was counted many times. The V and J genes are TRBV12-3 or TRBV12-4 and TRBJ1-2; unclear D gene. V was pared by 5 bases and J by 4 bases, with 23 bases between. The CDR3 sequence is 17 residues long. CDR3 DNA sequence: TGTGCCAGCAGTCAGTTATCCACAGCAGGAAAGACCTATGGCTACACCTTC. Translating it yields CASSQLSTAGKTYGYTF.

For this clonotype: Given a much more abundant clone one base away, this may be a read error. The chain has TRBV6-6 and TRBJ1-5; D is uncertain. This CDR3 has 13 residues. CDR1 is MNHNY, CDR2 SVGAGI, per germline (reference sequence). CDR3 sequence (DNA): TGTGCCGGCAGTTGGGAGCCTGATCAGCCCCAGCATTTT. Residues: CAGSWEPDQPQHF.

For this clonotype: A much larger clone lies a single base off, so this may be a read error. Because it lacks the conserved phenylalanine or tryptophan at the end, this CDR3 is likely a read error. This chain connects TRBV4-1 to TRBJ1-6; unclear D gene. The CDR3 contains 13 residues. Per the germline V gene, CDR1 is MGHRA and CDR2 is YSYEKL. The germline V and J ends were trimmed by 5 bases and 7 bases, with 9 bases remaining between them. The DNA for the CDR3 is TGCGCCAGCAGCAGGGCTACCAATTCACCCCTCCACCTT. It specifies CASSRATNSPLHL.

This clonotype was counted ten times or more. The chain uses TRBV5-4 and TRBJ1-2; D is unresolved. V was trimmed by 7 bases and J by 4 bases, leaving 23 bases between them. Germline CDR1 reads SGHNT; CDR2 reads YYREEE (reference sequence). The CDR3 is 16 residues long. The CDR3 bases are TGTGCCAGCTACCATAACGTACCAGGAAAGACCTATGGCTACACCTTC. It encodes CASYHNVPGKTYGYTF.

The J gene is TRBJ2-3, the V gene TRBV9; 9 bases line up with TRBD2. Trimming at V came to 3 bases and at J to 2 bases, leaving 1 base not matched to a gene. Germline V CDR1 and CDR2: SGDLS, YYNGEE. The CDR3 sequence is 14 residues long. The CDR3: CASSASGDTDTQYF. DNA of the CDR3: TGTGCCAGCAGCGCTAGCGGGGACACAGATACGCAGTATTTT.

This clonotype was seen only a few times. The rearrangement joins TRBV5-1 to TRBJ2-5, with TRBD2 identical over 12 bases. Germline CDR1 reads SGHRS; CDR2 reads YFSETQ. This CDR3 is 13 amino acids long. With V trimmed by 7 bases and J by 9 bases, 7 bases remained unmatched. CDR3 bases: TGCGCCAGCTCTAGCGGGAGGGCCGGGTCCCAGTACTTC. The encoded protein is CASSSGRAGSQYF.

With respect to this clonotype: One end of the junction does not line up with germline, which may come from a read error. The chain carries TRBV6-4 and TRBJ2-5, with 8 nucleotides matching TRBD2. The CDR3 loop spans 14 amino acids. From germline, CDR1 is MRHNA and CDR2 SNTAGT. CDR3 sequence: CTSSDKAGVGAQYF. CDR3 nucleotide sequence: TGTACCAGCAGTGACAAAGCGGGAGTGGGGGCCCAGTACTTC.

Notes on this clonotype: Since a much larger clone is just one base distant, this may be a read error. The chain joins TRBV6-5 to TRBJ2-7; 8 bases fit TRBD2. CDR3 size: 15 residues. Trimming removed 4 bases from V and 5 bases from J; junction bases left unmatched: 10. Germline CDR1 and CDR2: MNHEY and SVGAGI. CDR3 amino acids: CASSCSSSGSNEQYF. The CDR3 DNA is TGTGCCAGCAGTTGCTCGAGCAGCGGGAGCAACGAGCAGTACTTC.

This rearrangement joins TRBV28 to TRBJ1-2; D may be TRBD1 (6 bases). Germline CDR1 and CDR2: MDHEN and SYDVKM. The CDR3 has 14 amino acids. The V end lost 5 bases, the J end lost 8 bases, and 18 bases lay between the germline ends. The CDR3 loop is CASSQSGTTSGYTF. As DNA, the CDR3 is TGTGCCAGCAGTCAGTCCGGGACAACATCCGGCTACACCTTC.